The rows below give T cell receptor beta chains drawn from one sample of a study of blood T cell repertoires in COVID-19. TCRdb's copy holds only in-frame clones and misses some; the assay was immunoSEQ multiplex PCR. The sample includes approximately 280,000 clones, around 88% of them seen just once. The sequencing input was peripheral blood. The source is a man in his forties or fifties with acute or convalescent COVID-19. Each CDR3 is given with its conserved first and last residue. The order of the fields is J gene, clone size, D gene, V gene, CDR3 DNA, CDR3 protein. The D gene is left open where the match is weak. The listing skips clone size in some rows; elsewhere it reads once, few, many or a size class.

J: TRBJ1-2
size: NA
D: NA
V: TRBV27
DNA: TGTGCCAGCAAAGAAGTATGGCAGTCCTATGGCTACACCTTC
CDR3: CASKEVWQSYGYTF

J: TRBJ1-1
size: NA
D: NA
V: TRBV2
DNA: TGTGCCAGCAGTGTACAGGGGAACACTGAAGCTTTCTTT
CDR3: CASSVQGNTEAFF

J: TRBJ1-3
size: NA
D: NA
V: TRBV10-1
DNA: TGCGCCAGCAGCCAGGGAAACACCATATATTTT
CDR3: CASSQGNTIYF

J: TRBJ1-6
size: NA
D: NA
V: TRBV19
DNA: TGTGCCAGTAGAAGGACCGGAGGATCACCCCTCCACTTT
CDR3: CASRRTGGSPLHF

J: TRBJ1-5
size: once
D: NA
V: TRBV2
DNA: TGTGCCAGCAGTTACTTAACAGGGAATCAGCCCCAGCATTTT
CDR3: CASSYLTGNQPQHF

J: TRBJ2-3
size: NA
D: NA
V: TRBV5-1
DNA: TGCGCCAGCAGCTTTAGCGGCTCCACAGATACGCAGTATTTT
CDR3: CASSFSGSTDTQYF

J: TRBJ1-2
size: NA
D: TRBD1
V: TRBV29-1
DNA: TGCAGCGTTGAGGACAGGGGTGGCTATGGCTACACCTTC
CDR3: CSVEDRGGYGYTF

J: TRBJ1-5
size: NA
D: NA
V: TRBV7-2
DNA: TGTGCCAGCAGCTTATGGTTCACAGCCAATCAGCCCCAGCATTTT
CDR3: CASSLWFTANQPQHF

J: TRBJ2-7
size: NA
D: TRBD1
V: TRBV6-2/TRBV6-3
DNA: TGTGCCAGCAGTTACCCCGGACAGGGGGCTTCCTACGAGCAGTACTTC
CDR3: CASSYPGQGASYEQYF

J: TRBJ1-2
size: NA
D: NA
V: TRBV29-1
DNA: TGCAGCGTTGAACAGGTACAGGGAGCCTATGGCTACACCTTC
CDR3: CSVEQVQGAYGYTF

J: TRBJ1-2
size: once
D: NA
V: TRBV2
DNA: TGTGCCAGCAGTGGAGAACCCGGGAATTATGGCTACACCTTC
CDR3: CASSGEPGNYGYTF

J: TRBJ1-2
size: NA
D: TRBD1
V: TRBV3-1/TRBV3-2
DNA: TGTGCCAGCAGCCAAGATAGAGAGGGGGCCCCATCCTATGGCTACACCTTC
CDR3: CASSQDREGAPSYGYTF

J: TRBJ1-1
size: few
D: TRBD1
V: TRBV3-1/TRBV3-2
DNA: TGTGCCAGCAGCGGAGGACAGGGGAACACTGAAGCTTTCTTT
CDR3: CASSGGQGNTEAFF

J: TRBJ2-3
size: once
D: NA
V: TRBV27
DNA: TGTGCCAGCAGTCCTCTGACAGGTTTTGATACGCAGTATTTT
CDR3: CASSPLTGFDTQYF

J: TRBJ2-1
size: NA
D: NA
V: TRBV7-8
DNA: TGTGCCAGCACCAAGGGGAGGTCCTACAATGAGCAGTTCTTC
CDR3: CASTKGRSYNEQFF

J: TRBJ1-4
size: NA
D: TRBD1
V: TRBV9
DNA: TGTGCCAGCTCGACAGGGTGGAATGAAAAACTGTTTTTT
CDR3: CASSTGWNEKLFF

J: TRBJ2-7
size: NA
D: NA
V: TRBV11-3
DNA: TGTGCCAGCAGCTTTAGGGGCACCGACCGGCAGTACTTC
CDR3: CASSFRGTDRQYF

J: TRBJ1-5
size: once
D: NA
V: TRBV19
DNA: TGTGCCAGTAGTCCCTTTTTGAATGGAGTCGTAAGGCCCCAGCATTTT
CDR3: CASSPFLNGVVRPQHF

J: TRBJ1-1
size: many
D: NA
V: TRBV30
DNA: TGTGCCTGGAGTGTATCTCAGGACACTGAAGCTTTCTTT
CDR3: CAWSVSQDTEAFF

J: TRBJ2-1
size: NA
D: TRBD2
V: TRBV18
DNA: TGTGCCAGCTCAGGTCTAGCGGACTTCAATGAGCAGTTCTTC
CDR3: CASSGLADFNEQFF

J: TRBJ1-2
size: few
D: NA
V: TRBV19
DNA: TGTGCCAGTAGTATAGGGGCGGCACACGGGGGACGGAACTATGGCTACACCTTC
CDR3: CASSIGAAHGGRNYGYTF

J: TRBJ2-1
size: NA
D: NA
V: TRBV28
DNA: TGTGCCAGCAAACGGAATGAGCAGTTCTTC
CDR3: CASKRNEQFF

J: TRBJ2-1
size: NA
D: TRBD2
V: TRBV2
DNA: TGTGCCAGCCGTTGGACTAGCGTGAATGAGCAGTTCTTC
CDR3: CASRWTSVNEQFF

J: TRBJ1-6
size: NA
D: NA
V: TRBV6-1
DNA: TGTGCCAGCAGTGACAGATATGATAATTCACCCCTCCACTTT
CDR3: CASSDRYDNSPLHF

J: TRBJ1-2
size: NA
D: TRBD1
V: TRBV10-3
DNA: TGTGCCATGAGTGAGGGTCCGGGACAGGGGGCGAGGGGCTACACCTTC
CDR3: CAMSEGPGQGARGYTF

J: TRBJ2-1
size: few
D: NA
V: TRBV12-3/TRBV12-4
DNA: TGTGCCAGCACCGAGGAACCTTACAATGAGCAGTTCTTC
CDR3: CASTEEPYNEQFF

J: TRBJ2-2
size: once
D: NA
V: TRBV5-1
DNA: TGCGCCAGCAGCTTGCCCCCCCGCCGGGGAGAACACCGGGGAGCTGTTTTT
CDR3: CASSLPPRRGEHRGAVF

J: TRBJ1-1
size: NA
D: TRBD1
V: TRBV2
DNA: TGTGCCAGCAGTTGGACAGGGGTGAACACTGAAGCTTTCTTT
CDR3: CASSWTGVNTEAFF

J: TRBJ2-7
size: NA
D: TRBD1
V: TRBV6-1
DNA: TGTGCCAGCAGTGATAACAGGGGGAGCTCCTACGAGCAGTACTTC
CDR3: CASSDNRGSSYEQYF

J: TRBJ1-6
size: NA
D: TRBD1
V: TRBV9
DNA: TGTGCCAGCAGCGTAGGAGGACAGGGGGGTGATAATTCACCCCTCCACTTT
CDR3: CASSVGGQGGDNSPLHF

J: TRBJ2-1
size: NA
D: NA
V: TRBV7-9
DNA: TGTGCCAGCAGCTTAGGTGGGGGACAAGGCTACAATGAGCAGTTCTTC
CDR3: CASSLGGGQGYNEQFF

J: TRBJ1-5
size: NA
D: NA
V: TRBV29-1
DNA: TGCAGCGTTGGTGAAGGGGAAAATCAGCCCCAGCATTTT
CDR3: CSVGEGENQPQHF

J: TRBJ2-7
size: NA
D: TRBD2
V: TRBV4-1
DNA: TGCGCCAGCAGCCCCTGGGAGGGTGGCCACGAGCAGTACTTC
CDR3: CASSPWEGGHEQYF

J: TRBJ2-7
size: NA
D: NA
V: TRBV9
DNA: TGTGCCAGCAGTCAAACGGGGAAATCCTACGAGCAGTACTTC
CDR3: CASSQTGKSYEQYF

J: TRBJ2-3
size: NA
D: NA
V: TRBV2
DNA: TGTGCCAGCAGTCGTGACGCAGGGGAGAATACGCAGTATTTT
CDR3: CASSRDAGENTQYF

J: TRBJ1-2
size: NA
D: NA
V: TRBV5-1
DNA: TGCGCCAGCCGGGAGCTGGAAGAGGGCTACACCTTC
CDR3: CASRELEEGYTF

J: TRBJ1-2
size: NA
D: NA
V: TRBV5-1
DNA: TGCGCCAGCAGCTCCACCTACAGCGACAGCAGCTATGGCTACACCTTC
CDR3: CASSSTYSDSSYGYTF

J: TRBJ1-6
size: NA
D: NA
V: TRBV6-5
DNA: TGTGCCAGCAGCAGTTCGCAAACCAATTCACCCCTCCACTTT
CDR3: CASSSSQTNSPLHF

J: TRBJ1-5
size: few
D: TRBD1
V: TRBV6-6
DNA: TGTGCCAGCAGTTACCCTGCGGGACAGGGCCATCAGCCCCAGCATTTT
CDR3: CASSYPAGQGHQPQHF

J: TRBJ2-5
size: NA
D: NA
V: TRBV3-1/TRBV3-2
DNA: TGTGCCAGCAGCCGGGAGGAAAGGGGCCTAACCCAAGAGACCCAGTACTTC
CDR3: CASSREERGLTQETQYF

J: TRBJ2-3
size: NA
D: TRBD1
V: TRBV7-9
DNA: TGTGCCAGCAGCTTAGGCGCAGGGGGCAACACAGATACGCAGTATTTT
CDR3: CASSLGAGGNTDTQYF

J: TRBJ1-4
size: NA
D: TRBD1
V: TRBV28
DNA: TGTGCCAGCAGTTTCCGACAGGGGGATGAAAAACTGTTTTTT
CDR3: CASSFRQGDEKLFF

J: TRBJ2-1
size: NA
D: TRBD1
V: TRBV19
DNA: TGTGCCAGTAGTAAGCGGACAGGGGACACTGAGCAGTTCTTC
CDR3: CASSKRTGDTEQFF

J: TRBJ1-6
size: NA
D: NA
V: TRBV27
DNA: TGTGCCAGCAGGTATCCCCGGGACACCCCGCGCTCCTATAATTCACCCCTCCACTTT
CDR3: CASRYPRDTPRSYNSPLHF

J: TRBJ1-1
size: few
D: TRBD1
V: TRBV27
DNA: TGTGCCTCCTCGGGCAGGGGGCTTACTGAAGCTTTCTTT
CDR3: CASSGRGLTEAFF

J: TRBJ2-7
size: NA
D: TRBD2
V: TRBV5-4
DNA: TGTGCCAGCAGCAGGACTAGCGGGGGCCACTACGAGCAGTACTTC
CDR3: CASSRTSGGHYEQYF

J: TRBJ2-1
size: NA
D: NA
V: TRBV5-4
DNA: TGTGCCAGCAGCCCCCAGGGCTACAATGAGCAGTTCTTC
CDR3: CASSPQGYNEQFF

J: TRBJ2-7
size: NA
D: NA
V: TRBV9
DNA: TGTGCCAGCAGCGGTCAGGCGCGCTCCTACGAGCAGTACTTC
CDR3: CASSGQARSYEQYF